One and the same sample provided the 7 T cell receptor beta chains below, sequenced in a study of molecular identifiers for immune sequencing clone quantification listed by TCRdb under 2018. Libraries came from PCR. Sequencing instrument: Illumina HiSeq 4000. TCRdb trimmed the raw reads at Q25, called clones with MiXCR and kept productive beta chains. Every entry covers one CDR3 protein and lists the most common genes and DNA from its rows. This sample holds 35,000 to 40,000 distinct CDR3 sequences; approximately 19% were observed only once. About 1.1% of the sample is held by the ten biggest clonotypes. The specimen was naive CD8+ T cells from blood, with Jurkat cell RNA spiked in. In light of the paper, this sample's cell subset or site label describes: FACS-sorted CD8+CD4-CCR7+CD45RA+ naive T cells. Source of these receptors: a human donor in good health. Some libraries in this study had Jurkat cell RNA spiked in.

CDR3 bases: TGTGCTAGTGGACAAGGGATTAGCTCCTACAATGAGCAGTTCTTC. Residues: CASGQGISSYNEQFF. The chain is built from TRBV12-5 and TRBJ2-1, with D uncertain. The CDR3 runs to 15 residues. CDR1 and CDR2 from the germline V gene are LGHNT and FRNRAP. The V and J ends lost 6 bases and 0 bases respectively, with 12 bases between them.

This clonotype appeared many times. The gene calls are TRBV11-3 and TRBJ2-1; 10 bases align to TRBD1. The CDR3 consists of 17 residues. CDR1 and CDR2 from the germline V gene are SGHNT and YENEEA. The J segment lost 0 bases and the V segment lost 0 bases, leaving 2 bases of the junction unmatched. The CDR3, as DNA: TGTGCCAGCAGCTTAGATGGACAGGGGGTCTCCTACAATGAGCAGTTCTTC. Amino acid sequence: CASSLDGQGVSYNEQFF.

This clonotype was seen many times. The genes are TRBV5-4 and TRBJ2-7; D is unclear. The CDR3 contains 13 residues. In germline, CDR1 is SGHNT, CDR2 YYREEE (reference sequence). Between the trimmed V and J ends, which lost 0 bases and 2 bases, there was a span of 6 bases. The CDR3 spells CASSLGGPYEQYF. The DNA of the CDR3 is TGTGCCAGCAGCTTGGGAGGTCCCTACGAGCAGTACTTC. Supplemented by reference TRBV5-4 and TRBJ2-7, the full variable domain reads ETGVTQSPTHLIKTRGQQVTLRCSSQSGHNTVSWYQQALGQGPQFIFQYYREEENGRGNFPPRFSGLQFPNYSSELNVNALELDDSALYLCASSLGGPYEQYFGPGTRLTVT.

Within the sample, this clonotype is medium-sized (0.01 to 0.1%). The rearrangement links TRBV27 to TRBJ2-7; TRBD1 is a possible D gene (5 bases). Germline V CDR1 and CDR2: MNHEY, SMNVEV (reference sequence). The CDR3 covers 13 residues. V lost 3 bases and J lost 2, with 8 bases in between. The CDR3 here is CASSLGRAYEQYF. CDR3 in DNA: TGTGCCAGCAGTTTGGGCAGGGCCTACGAGCAGTACTTC.

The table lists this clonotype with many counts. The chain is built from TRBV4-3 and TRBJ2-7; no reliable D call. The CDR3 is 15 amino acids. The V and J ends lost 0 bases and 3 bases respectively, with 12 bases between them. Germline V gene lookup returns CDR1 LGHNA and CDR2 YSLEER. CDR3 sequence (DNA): TGCGCCAGCAGCCAAGATGCGGTACAGCTCTACGAGCAGTACTTC. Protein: CASSQDAVQLYEQYF.

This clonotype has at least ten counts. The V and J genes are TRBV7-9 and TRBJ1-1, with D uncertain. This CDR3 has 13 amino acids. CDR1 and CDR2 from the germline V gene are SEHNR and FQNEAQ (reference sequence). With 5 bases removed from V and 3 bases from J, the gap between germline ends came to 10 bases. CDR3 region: CASSEDGYTEAFF. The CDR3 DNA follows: TGTGCCAGCAGCGAGGACGGATACACTGAAGCTTTCTTT.

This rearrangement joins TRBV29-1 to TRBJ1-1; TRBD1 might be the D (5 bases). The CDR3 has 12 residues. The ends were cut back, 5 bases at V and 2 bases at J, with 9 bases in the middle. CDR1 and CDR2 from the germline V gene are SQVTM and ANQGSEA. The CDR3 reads CSVWGRNTEAFF. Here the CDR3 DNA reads TGCAGCGTTTGGGGCAGAAACACTGAAGCTTTCTTT.